Below are 30 T cell receptor beta chains sequenced from a single sample in a study of shared clonotypes between healthy human individuals. Data came from immunoSEQ multiplex PCR; TCRdb stores just in-frame clones and leaves some out. The sample lists about 2,500,000 clones; approximately 92% were seen once. Sample: naive CD4+ T cells sorted from blood. Subset meaning: CD45RA+ positively selected. The receptor set was obtained from a man in his late teens or twenties in good health.

The V gene is TRBV6-1, the J gene TRBJ1-5, with D possibly matching TRBD1 (6 bases). The length of the CDR3 is 14 residues. V lost 6 bases to trimming and J lost 1 base, with 10 bases between them. In germline, CDR1 is MNHNS, CDR2 SASEGT. This CDR3 reads CASRQGTSNQPQHF. As DNA, the CDR3 is TGTGCCAGCAGGCAGGGGACGAGCAATCAGCCCCAGCATTTT.

V is TRBV27 and J is TRBJ2-7, with a possible D match to TRBD2 (6 bases). The V gene's germline CDR1 is MNHEY and CDR2 SMNVEV (reference sequence). The CDR3 has 15 amino acids. The V and J ends lost 4 bases and 2 bases respectively, with 15 bases between them. This CDR3 reads CASSSLAFPPYEQYF. In DNA, the CDR3 is TGTGCCAGCAGTTCGCTAGCGTTCCCCCCCTACGAGCAGTACTTC.

In regard to this clone: Other DNA sequences in the sample encode the same CDR3. The chain links TRBV6-5 to TRBJ2-7; unclear D gene. In germline, CDR1 is MNHEY, CDR2 SVGAGI. Trimming took 6 bases from V and 2 from J, leaving 11 bases between them. This CDR3 comprises 13 residues. CDR3 DNA: TGTGCCAGCAGAGCTGGCGGAACCTACGAGCAGTACTTC. Its translation is CASRAGGTYEQYF.

This clone was seen just once. The chain is built from TRBV4-1 and TRBJ2-2, with a tentative D call TRBD2 (5 bases). CDR3 length: 15 residues. In germline, CDR1 is MGHRA, CDR2 YSYEKL. V shed 0 bases and J shed 6 bases, with 11 bases lying between them. The CDR3 DNA follows: TGCGCCAGCAGCCAAGATCGTTCGCGGGCCGGGGAGCTGTTTTTT. As protein: CASSQDRSRAGELFF.

The CDR3 DNA sequence: TGTGCCAGCAGCCGGGCTAGCGGGGGAGTTGTCAATGAGCAGTTCTTC. Translation: CASSRASGGVVNEQFF. V usage is TRBV4-2 and J usage is TRBJ2-1; 10 bases match TRBD2. CDR3 length equals 16 residues. CDR1 and CDR2 (germline): LGHNA, YNFKEQ. After removal of 4 bases from V and 6 bases from J, the junction contained 9 bases not matched to a gene.

This clone was seen only once. The V gene is TRBV5-1, the J gene TRBJ1-3; the D gene is possibly TRBD1 (5 bases). Between the trimmed V and J ends, which lost 4 bases and 4 bases, there was a span of 18 bases. The CDR3 totals 16 residues. The germline gives CDR1 SGHRS, CDR2 YFSETQ. The CDR3 region has the DNA TGCGCCAGCAGCGAGACCGGGACGAACTCGGGAAACACCATATATTTT. The encoded protein is CASSETGTNSGNTIYF.

The V gene is TRBV7-3, the J gene TRBJ2-1; 10 bases align to TRBD2. V lost 5 bases, J lost 9 bases, and 7 bases stayed unmatched. Germline values: CDR1 SGHTA, CDR2 FQGTGA. The CDR3 contains 14 residues. The CDR3 is CASSRGTSEGEQFF. The DNA of the CDR3 is TGTGCCAGCAGCCGAGGGACTAGCGAAGGTGAGCAGTTCTTC. The entire variable domain, with the rest obtained from reference TRBV7-3 and TRBJ2-1, is as follows: GAGVSQTPSNKVTEKGKYVELRCDPISGHTALYWYRQSLGQGPEFLIYFQGTGAADDSGLPNDRFFAVRPEGSVSTLKIQRTERGDSAVYLCASSRGTSEGEQFFGPGTRLTVL.

The chain recombines TRBV6-5 with TRBJ1-1, with a tentative D call TRBD1 (6 bases). V was shortened by 0 bases and J by 0 bases, with 8 bases between the two germline ends. The CDR3 sequence is 15 residues long. Germline CDR1 is MNHEY and CDR2 is SVGAGI. Written as DNA, the CDR3 is TGTGCCAGCAGTTACTCCCAGGGGTTGAACACTGAAGCTTTCTTT. Translated: CASSYSQGLNTEAFF.

This chain connects TRBV5-4 to TRBJ2-5; 9 bases map to TRBD1. The CDR3 loop spans 16 amino acids. Germline CDR1 is SGHNT and CDR2 is YYREEE (reference sequence). V trimming: 4 bases; J trimming: 5 bases; junction bases outside the gene matches: 12. The DNA of the CDR3 is TGTGCCAGCAGCCCACGGACAGGGGTCCTTGAGGAGACCCAGTACTTC. Its protein is CASSPRTGVLEETQYF.

This clone was recorded only once. The chain couples TRBV11-2 to TRBJ2-7; a weak D match, TRBD1 (5 bases). Germline lookup yields CDR1 SGHAT and CDR2 FQNNGV. The V and J ends lost 6 bases and 3 bases respectively, with 15 bases between them. The CDR3 has 14 amino acids. The chain's CDR3 is CASSYPKRGYEQYF. The DNA for the CDR3 is TGTGCCAGCAGTTACCCGAAAAGGGGCTACGAGCAGTACTTC.

The rearrangement links TRBV6-1 to TRBJ1-6; D gene ambiguous. In germline, CDR1 is MNHNS, CDR2 SASEGT. The CDR3 consists of 15 residues. V was trimmed by 3 bases and J by 4 bases, leaving 10 bases between them. CDR3 sequence reads: CASSEAHGYNSPLHF. CDR3 sequence (DNA): TGTGCCAGCAGTGAGGCTCACGGATATAATTCACCCCTCCACTTT.

Concerning this clone itself: The sample contains more than one DNA sequence encoding this CDR3. V usage is TRBV2 and J usage is TRBJ1-5; possible D gene TRBD1, 5 bases. The CDR3 has 14 amino acids. V was trimmed by 6 bases and J by 3 bases, leaving 12 bases between them. From germline, CDR1 is SNHLY and CDR2 FYNNEI. CDR3 sequence: CASSKGTDNQPQHF. The CDR3 coding sequence is TGTGCCAGCAGCAAAGGGACGGACAATCAGCCCCAGCATTTT. Together with reference TRBV2 and TRBJ1-5, the CDR3 gives the full variable domain: EPEVTQTPSHQVTQMGQEVILRCVPISNHLYFYWYRQILGQKVEFLVSFYNNEISEKSEIFDDQFSVERPDGSNFTLKIRSTKLEDSAMYFCASSKGTDNQPQHFGDGTRLSIL.

Points on this clone: The sample carries other DNA sequences with the same CDR3. The genes are TRBV10-3 and TRBJ1-5; 8 bases map to TRBD1. The length of the CDR3 is 13 residues. CDR1 and CDR2 (germline): ENHRY, SYGVKD. V dropped 6 bases and J dropped 7; count of bases not matched to a gene: 5. The chain's CDR3 is CAIRGQGAQPQHF. In DNA, the CDR3 is TGTGCCATCAGGGGTCAGGGGGCACAGCCCCAGCATTTT.

The CDR3 coding sequence is TGTGCCATCAGCCGACGGGAGGGGGACACTGAAGCTTTCTTT. It specifies CAISRREGDTEAFF. This chain connects TRBV10-3 to TRBJ1-1; weak D call: TRBD1 (6 bases). Trimming removed 6 bases from V and 3 bases from J, with 14 bases in between. The CDR3 is 14 amino acids. Looked up from germline, CDR1 is ENHRY and CDR2 is SYGVKD.

V and J are TRBV7-8 and TRBJ2-1, with D perhaps TRBD1 (5 bases). With 5 bases removed from V and 4 bases from J, the gap between germline ends came to 15 bases. Germline CDR1 is SGHVS and CDR2 is FQNEAQ. There are 15 residues in the CDR3. CDR3 DNA: TGTGCCAGCAGCCCCGTGGCAGGGAATTACAATGAGCAGTTCTTC. Translation: CASSPVAGNYNEQFF. The full variable domain, completed using reference TRBV7-8 and TRBJ2-1, is GAGVSQSPRYKVAKRGQDVALRCDPISGHVSLFWYQQALGQGPEFLTYFQNEAQLDKSGLPSDRFFAERPEGSVSTLKIQRTQQEDSAVYLCASSPVAGNYNEQFFGPGTRLTVL.

The chain employs TRBV11-2 and TRBJ2-7; 10 bases map to TRBD2. The ends lost 3 bases at V and 0 bases at J; junction bases unmatched: 11. The CDR3 runs 18 residues. CDR1 is SGHAT and CDR2 is FQNNGV in the germline V gene. The CDR3 DNA reads as TGTGCCAGCAGCTTCTCCTTCATTAGCGGGGGGAGCTCCTACGAGCAGTACTTC. Its protein is CASSFSFISGGSSYEQYF.

The V and J genes are TRBV30 and TRBJ2-7; unclear D gene. The CDR3 spans 14 residues. V gave up 0 bases and J gave up 3 bases, with 12 bases separating them. Germline V gene data show CDR1 as GTSNPN and CDR2 as SVGIG (reference sequence). CDR3 residues: CAWSVKGIGYEQYF. CDR3 DNA: TGTGCCTGGAGTGTAAAGGGCATCGGCTACGAGCAGTACTTC. Based on the CDR3 plus reference TRBV30 and TRBJ2-7, the full variable domain is SQTIHQWPATLVQPVGSPLSLECTVEGTSNPNLYWYRQAAGRGLQLLFYSVGIGQISSEVPQNLSASRPQDRQFILSSKKLLLSDSGFYLCAWSVKGIGYEQYFGPGTRLTVT.

This sequence joins TRBV6-5 and TRBJ1-3; D possibly corresponds to TRBD1 (5 bases). The V end lost 6 bases, the J end lost 2 bases, and 11 bases lay between the germline ends. Germline-derived CDR1 and CDR2 are MNHEY and SVGAGI. The CDR3 has 14 amino acids. In DNA form, the CDR3 reads TGTGCCAGCAGCAGGGAGAATCCTGGAAACACCATATATTTT. Its protein is CASSRENPGNTIYF.

CDR3 protein: CASNPGQGFSYEQYF. CDR3 nucleotides: TGTGCCAGCAATCCGGGACAGGGTTTCTCCTACGAGCAGTACTTC. The rearrangement links TRBV28 to TRBJ2-7, with 9 bases matching TRBD1. CDR1 and CDR2 (germline): MDHEN, SYDVKM. The V gene end was trimmed by 7 bases and the J gene end by 0 bases; junction bases not matched to a gene: 7. This CDR3 has 15 amino acids.

The rearrangement links TRBV5-6 to TRBJ2-5; D is uncertain. The CDR3 runs to 12 residues. V was trimmed by 0 bases and J by 5 bases, leaving 5 bases between them. CDR1 and CDR2 from the germline V gene are SGHDT and YYEEEE. As DNA, the CDR3 is TGTGCCAGCAGCTTGGATCTGGAGACCCAGTACTTC. Translating it yields CASSLDLETQYF. Variable domain in full (rest from reference TRBV5-6 and TRBJ2-5): DAGVTQSPTHLIKTRGQQVTLRCSPKSGHDTVSWYQQALGQGPQFIFQYYEEEERQRGNFPDRFSGHQFPNYSSELNVNALLLGDSALYLCASSLDLETQYFGPGTRLLVL.

The J gene is TRBJ1-1, the V gene TRBV7-9; 10 positions agree with TRBD1. In germline, CDR1 is SEHNR, CDR2 FQNEAQ (reference sequence). The CDR3 consists of 15 residues. The trim removed 5 bases at V and 5 bases at J, leaving 8 bases unmatched. The CDR3 loop is CASSQPTGGDTEAFF. The CDR3 coding sequence is TGTGCCAGCAGCCAACCGACAGGGGGCGATACTGAAGCTTTCTTT.

V gene TRBV19 combines with J gene TRBJ1-1, with 8 bases that match TRBD1. CDR3 length: 15 residues. V shed 5 bases, J shed 3 bases, and the junction held 8 bases outside the gene matches. Germline CDR1 LNHDA, CDR2 SQIVND (reference sequence). The DNA for the CDR3 is TGTGCCAGTAGTGCCCAGGGGGCCGTCCACACTGAAGCTTTCTTT. Translated, it gives CASSAQGAVHTEAFF.

V usage is TRBV30 and J usage is TRBJ1-5; 10 bases fit TRBD1. CDR1 is GTSNPN and CDR2 is SVGIG in the germline V gene (reference sequence). The CDR3 is 16 residues long. The trim removed 3 bases at V and 6 bases at J, leaving 11 bases unmatched. CDR3 sequence: CAWRSTGTGVLQPQHF. CDR3 DNA: TGTGCCTGGAGGTCAACCGGGACAGGGGTCCTTCAGCCCCAGCATTTT.

The chain has TRBV5-4 and TRBJ2-2; the match to TRBD2 covers 9 bases. The germline CDR1 and CDR2 sequences are SGHNT and YYREEE (reference sequence). Germline trimming cut 2 bases from V and 5 bases from J; bases unmatched to any gene: 7. The CDR3 runs 16 residues. CDR3 sequence: CASSFAAGGRTGELFF. DNA of the CDR3: TGTGCCAGCAGCTTCGCAGCGGGGGGCCGTACCGGGGAGCTGTTTTTT. Together with reference TRBV5-4 and TRBJ2-2, the CDR3 gives the full variable domain: ETGVTQSPTHLIKTRGQQVTLRCSSQSGHNTVSWYQQALGQGPQFIFQYYREEENGRGNFPPRFSGLQFPNYSSELNVNALELDDSALYLCASSFAAGGRTGELFFGEGSRLTVL.

The chain has TRBV28 and TRBJ2-3, with D possibly being TRBD1 or TRBD2 (5 bases each). Germline CDR1 is MDHEN and CDR2 is SYDVKM. CDR3 length equals 15 residues. With 8 bases removed from V and 0 bases from J, the gap between germline ends came to 15 bases. As DNA, the CDR3 is TGTGCCAGCGTGTTTGGGGGACCTAGCACAGATACGCAGTATTTT. Translated: CASVFGGPSTDTQYF.

This sequence joins TRBV27 and TRBJ1-2, with D possibly matching TRBD1 (6 bases). Germline V CDR1 and CDR2: MNHEY, SMNVEV (reference sequence). This CDR3 spans 13 amino acids. V dropped 4 bases and J dropped 5 bases, with 11 bases sitting between them. The chain's CDR3 is CASSSRDKYGYTF. DNA for the CDR3: TGTGCCAGCAGTTCTCGGGACAAATATGGCTACACCTTC.

This clone showed up just once. The chain joins TRBV9 to TRBJ2-3, with 11 bases lining up with TRBD2. Germline CDR1 SGDLS, CDR2 YYNGEE. This CDR3 is built from 16 residues. V was clipped by 4 bases and J by 2 bases; unmatched bases: 6. This chain's CDR3 is CASSPNSGGATDTQYF. CDR3 in DNA: TGTGCCAGCAGCCCAAATAGCGGGGGGGCCACAGATACGCAGTATTTT.

V and J are TRBV4-3 and TRBJ2-7; no definite D call. The CDR3 sequence is 13 residues long. CDR1 and CDR2 from the germline V gene are LGHNA and YSLEER. Trimming took off 0 bases at V and 6 bases at J, with 9 bases between the two ends. The CDR3 coding sequence is TGCGCCAGCAGCCAAGATCCTCCGGTCGAGCAGTACTTC. Encoded protein: CASSQDPPVEQYF.

Comments on this clone: Other DNA variants within this sample encode the same CDR3. The CDR3 spells CASSLGTGNTIYF. The CDR3 DNA follows: TGTGCCAGCAGCTTGGGGACTGGAAACACCATATATTTT. V and J are TRBV5-6 and TRBJ1-3; D is unclear. Germline V gene sequence: CDR1 SGHDT, CDR2 YYEEEE. V was cut by 0 bases and J by 2 bases, with 3 bases left in between. This CDR3 is built from 13 residues. Complete variable domain (other parts from reference TRBV5-6 and TRBJ1-3): DAGVTQSPTHLIKTRGQQVTLRCSPKSGHDTVSWYQQALGQGPQFIFQYYEEEERQRGNFPDRFSGHQFPNYSSELNVNALLLGDSALYLCASSLGTGNTIYFGEGSWLTVV.

This rearrangement joins TRBV6-1 to TRBJ2-5, with 14 bases aligning to TRBD2. The CDR3 contains 16 residues. Trimming took 3 bases from V and 4 from J; bases not matched to a gene: 4. CDR1 MNHNS and CDR2 SASEGT come from the germline V gene. CDR3 sequence reads: CASSEGLAGAGETQYF. The CDR3 region has the DNA TGTGCCAGCAGTGAGGGACTAGCGGGGGCGGGAGAGACCCAGTACTTC.